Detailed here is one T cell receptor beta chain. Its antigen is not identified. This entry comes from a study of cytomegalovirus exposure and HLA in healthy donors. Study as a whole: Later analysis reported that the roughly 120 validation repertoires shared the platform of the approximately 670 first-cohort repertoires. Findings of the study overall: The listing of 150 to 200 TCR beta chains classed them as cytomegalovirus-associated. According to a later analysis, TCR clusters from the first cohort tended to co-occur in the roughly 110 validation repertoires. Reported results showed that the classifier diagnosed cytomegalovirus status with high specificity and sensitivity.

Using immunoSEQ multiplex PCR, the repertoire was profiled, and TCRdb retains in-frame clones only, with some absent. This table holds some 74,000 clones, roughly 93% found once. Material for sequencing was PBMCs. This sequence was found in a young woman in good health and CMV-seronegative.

CDR3: CASSKLFGVSSYNSPLHF. Written as DNA, the CDR3 is TGTGCCAGCAGCAAACTTTTCGGGGTGAGCTCCTATAATTCACCCCTCCACTTT. The chain couples TRBV21-1 to TRBJ1-6. TRBV21-1 is a documented pseudogene. The CDR3 extends over 18 amino acids.